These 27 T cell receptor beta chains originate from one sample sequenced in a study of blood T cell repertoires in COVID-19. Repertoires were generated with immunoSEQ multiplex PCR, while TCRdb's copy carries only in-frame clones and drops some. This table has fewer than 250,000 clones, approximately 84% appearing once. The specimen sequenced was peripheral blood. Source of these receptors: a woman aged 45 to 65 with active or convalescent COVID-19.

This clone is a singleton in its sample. The CDR3 sequence: CASSLQGSGYGYTF. The DNA for the CDR3 is TGTGCCAGTAGTCTACAGGGCTCCGGCTATGGCTACACCTTC. The V and J genes are TRBV19 and TRBJ1-2, with D perhaps matching TRBD1 (6 bases). CDR1 and CDR2 from the germline V gene are LNHDA and SQIVND (reference sequence). This CDR3 comprises 14 residues. V was clipped by 5 bases and J by 4 bases, with 14 bases between them.

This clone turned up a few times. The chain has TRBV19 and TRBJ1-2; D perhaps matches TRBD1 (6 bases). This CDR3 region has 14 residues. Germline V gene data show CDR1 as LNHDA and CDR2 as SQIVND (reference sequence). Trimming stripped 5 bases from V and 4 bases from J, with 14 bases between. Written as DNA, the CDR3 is TGTGCCAGTAGTGGCCACAGGGACGGCTATGGCTACACCTTC. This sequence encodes CASSGHRDGYGYTF.

The CDR3 region has the DNA TGTGCCAGCAGTGTGGCAGGGGGCTCTACTGAAGCTTTCTTT. Encoded protein: CASSVAGGSTEAFF. This sequence joins TRBV25-1 and TRBJ1-1, with 8 bases lining up with TRBD1. Looked up from germline, CDR1 is MGHDK and CDR2 is SYGVNS. The junction had 6 bases not matched to a gene; V was cut back by 4 bases and J by 5 bases. This CDR3 comprises 14 residues.

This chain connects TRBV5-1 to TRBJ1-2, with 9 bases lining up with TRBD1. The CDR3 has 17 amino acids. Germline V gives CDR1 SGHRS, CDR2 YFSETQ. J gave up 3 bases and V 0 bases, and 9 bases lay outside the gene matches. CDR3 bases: TGCGCCAGCAGCTTGGCCCCCACAGGGGGCGCTGACTATGGCTACACCTTC. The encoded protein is CASSLAPTGGADYGYTF.

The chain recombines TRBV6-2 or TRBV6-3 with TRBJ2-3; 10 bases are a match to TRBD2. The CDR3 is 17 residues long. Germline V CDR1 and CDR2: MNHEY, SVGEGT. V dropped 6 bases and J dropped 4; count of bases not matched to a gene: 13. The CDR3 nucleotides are TGTGCCAGCAGCTCCATAACTAGCGGGACCGTAGCAGATACGCAGTATTTT. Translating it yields CASSSITSGTVADTQYF.

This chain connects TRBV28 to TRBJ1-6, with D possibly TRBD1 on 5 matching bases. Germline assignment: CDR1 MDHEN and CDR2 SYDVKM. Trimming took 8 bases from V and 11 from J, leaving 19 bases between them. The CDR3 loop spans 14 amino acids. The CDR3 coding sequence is TGTGCCAGCCGTCCACAGGTCGGTGGGGCACCCCTCCACTTT. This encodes CASRPQVGGAPLHF.

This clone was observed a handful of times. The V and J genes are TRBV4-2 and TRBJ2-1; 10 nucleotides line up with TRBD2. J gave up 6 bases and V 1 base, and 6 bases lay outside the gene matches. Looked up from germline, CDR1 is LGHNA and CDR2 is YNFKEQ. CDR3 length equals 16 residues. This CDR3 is CASSQGPSGGANEQFF. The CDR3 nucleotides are TGTGCCAGCAGCCAAGGCCCCAGCGGGGGGGCCAATGAGCAGTTCTTC.

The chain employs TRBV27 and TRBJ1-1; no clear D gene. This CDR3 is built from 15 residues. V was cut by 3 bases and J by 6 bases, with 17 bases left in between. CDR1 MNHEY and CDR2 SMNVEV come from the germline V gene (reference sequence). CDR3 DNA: TGTGCCAGCAGTTTTAGACGAGGGAGACTCCCTGAAGCTTTCTTT. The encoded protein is CASSFRRGRLPEAFF.

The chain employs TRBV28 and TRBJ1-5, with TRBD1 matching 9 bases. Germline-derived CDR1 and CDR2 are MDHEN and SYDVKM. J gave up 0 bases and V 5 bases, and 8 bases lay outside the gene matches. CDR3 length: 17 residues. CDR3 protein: CASSMGQGHYSNQPQHF. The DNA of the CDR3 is TGTGCCAGCAGTATGGGACAGGGCCACTATAGCAATCAGCCCCAGCATTTT. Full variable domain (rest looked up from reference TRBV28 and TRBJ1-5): DVKVTQSSRYLVKRTGEKVFLECVQDMDHENMFWYRQDPGLGLRLIYFSYDVKMKEKGDIPEGYSVSREKKERFSLILESASTNQTSMYLCASSMGQGHYSNQPQHFGDGTRLSIL.

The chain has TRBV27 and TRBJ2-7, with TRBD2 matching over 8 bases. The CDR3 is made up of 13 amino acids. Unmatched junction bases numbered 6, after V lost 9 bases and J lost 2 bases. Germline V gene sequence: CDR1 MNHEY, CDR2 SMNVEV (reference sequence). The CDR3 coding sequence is TGTGCCAGTTCACGGCGGGGGGCCTACGAGCAGTACTTC. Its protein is CASSRRGAYEQYF.

CDR3 DNA: TGTGCCAGCAGCCCCCATGGACAGACCTCTGGGGCCAACGTCCTGACTTTC. Translating gives CASSPHGQTSGANVLTF. J is TRBJ2-6 and V is TRBV11-2; possible D gene TRBD1, 6 bases. The V end lost 5 bases, the J end lost 0 bases, and 14 bases lay between the germline ends. CDR3 length: 17 amino acids. Germline CDR1 and CDR2: SGHAT and FQNNGV. Full variable domain (outside the CDR3, taken from reference TRBV11-2 and TRBJ2-6): EAGVAQSPRYKIIEKRQSVAFWCNPISGHATLYWYQQILGQGPKLLIQFQNNGVVDDSQLPKDRFSAERLKGVDSTLKIQPAKLEDSAVYLCASSPHGQTSGANVLTFGAGSRLTVL.

The CDR3 bases are TGCGCCAGCAGACCGGGACAGGACTCTGGAAACACCATATATTTT. Encoded protein: CASRPGQDSGNTIYF. This rearrangement joins TRBV23-1 to TRBJ1-3; 8 bases map to TRBD1. TRBV23-1 is an open reading frame, and its role is uncertain. V was clipped by 6 bases and J by 0 bases; unmatched bases: 4. The CDR3 has 15 residues.

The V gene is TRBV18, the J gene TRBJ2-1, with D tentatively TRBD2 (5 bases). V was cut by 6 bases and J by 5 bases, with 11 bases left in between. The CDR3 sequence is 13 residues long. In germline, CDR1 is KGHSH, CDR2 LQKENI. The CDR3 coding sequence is TGTGCCAGCTCCCCGGGGTCTCACAATGAGCAGTTCTTC. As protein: CASSPGSHNEQFF. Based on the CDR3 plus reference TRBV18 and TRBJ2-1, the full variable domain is NAGVMQNPRHLVRRRGQEARLRCSPMKGHSHVYWYRQLPEEGLKFMVYLQKENIIDESGMPKERFSAEFPKEGPSILRIQQVVRGDSAAYFCASSPGSHNEQFFGPGTRLTVL.

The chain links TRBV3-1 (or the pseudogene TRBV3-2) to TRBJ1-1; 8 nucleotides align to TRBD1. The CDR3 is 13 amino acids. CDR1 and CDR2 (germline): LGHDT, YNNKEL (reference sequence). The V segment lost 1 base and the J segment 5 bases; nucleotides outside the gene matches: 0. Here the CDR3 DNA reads TGTGCCAGCAGCCAAGGGACAGGGACTGAAGCTTTCTTT. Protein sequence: CASSQGTGTEAFF.

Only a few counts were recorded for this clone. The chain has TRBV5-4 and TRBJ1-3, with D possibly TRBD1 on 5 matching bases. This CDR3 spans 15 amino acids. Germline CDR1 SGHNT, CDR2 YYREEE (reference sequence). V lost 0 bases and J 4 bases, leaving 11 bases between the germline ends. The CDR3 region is CASSLDRLFGNTIYF. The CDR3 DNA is TGTGCCAGCAGCTTGGACAGGTTGTTCGGAAACACCATATATTTT.

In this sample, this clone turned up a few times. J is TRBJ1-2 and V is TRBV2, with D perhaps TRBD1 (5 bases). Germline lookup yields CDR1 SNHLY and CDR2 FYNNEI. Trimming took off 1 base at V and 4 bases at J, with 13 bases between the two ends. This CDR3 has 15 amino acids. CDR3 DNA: TGTGCCAGCAGTGAAGGAGACCCGGGGGTCTATGGCTACACCTTC. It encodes CASSEGDPGVYGYTF.

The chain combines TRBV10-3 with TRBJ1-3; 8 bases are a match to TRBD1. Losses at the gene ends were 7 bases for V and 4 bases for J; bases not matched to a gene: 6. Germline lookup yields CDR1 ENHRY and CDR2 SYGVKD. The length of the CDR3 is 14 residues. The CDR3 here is CAIKDRVFGNTIYF. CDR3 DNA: TGTGCCATCAAGGACAGGGTTTTCGGAAACACCATATATTTT.

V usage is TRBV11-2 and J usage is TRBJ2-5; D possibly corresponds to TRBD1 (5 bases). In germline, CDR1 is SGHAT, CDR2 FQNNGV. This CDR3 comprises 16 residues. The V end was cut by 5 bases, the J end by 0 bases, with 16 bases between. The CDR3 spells CASSRTMGSDQETQYF. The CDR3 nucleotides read TGTGCCAGCAGCCGGACAATGGGTTCCGACCAAGAGACCCAGTACTTC.

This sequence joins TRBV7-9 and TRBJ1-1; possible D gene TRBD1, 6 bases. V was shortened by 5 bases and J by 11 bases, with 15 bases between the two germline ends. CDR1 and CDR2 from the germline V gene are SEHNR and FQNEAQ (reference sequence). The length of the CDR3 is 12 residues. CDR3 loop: CASSPVEGVAFF. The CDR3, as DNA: TGTGCCAGCAGCCCAGTTGAGGGGGTGGCTTTCTTT.

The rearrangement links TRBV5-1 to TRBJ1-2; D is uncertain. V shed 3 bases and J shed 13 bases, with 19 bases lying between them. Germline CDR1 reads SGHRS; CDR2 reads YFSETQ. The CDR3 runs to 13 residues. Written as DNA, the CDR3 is TGCGCCAGCAGCTCCGCTGACTTCGAGCGCTGCACCTTC. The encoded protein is CASSSADFERCTF.

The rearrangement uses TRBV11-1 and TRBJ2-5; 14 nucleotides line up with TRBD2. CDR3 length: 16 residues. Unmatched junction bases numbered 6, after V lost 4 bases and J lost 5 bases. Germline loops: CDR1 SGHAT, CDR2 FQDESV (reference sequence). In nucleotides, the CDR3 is TGTGCCAGCAGCTCCGGGACTAGCGGGGGCCGGGAGACCCAGTACTTC. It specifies CASSSGTSGGRETQYF.

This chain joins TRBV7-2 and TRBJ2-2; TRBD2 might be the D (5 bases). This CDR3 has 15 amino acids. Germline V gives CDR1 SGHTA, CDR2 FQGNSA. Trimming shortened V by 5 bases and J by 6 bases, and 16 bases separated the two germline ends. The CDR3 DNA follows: TGTGCCAGCAGCCGGACTTCCTTCAGATCCGGGGAGCTGTTTTTT. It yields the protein CASSRTSFRSGELFF. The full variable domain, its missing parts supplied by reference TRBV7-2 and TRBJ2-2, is GAGVSQSPSNKVTEKGKDVELRCDPISGHTALYWYRQSLGQGLEFLIYFQGNSAPDKSGLPSDRFSAERTGGSVSTLTIQRTQQEDSAVYLCASSRTSFRSGELFFGEGSRLTVL.

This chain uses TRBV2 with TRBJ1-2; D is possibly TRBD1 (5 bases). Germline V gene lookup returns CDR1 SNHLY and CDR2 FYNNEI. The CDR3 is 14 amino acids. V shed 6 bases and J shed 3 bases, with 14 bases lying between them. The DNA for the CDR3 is TGTGCCAGCAGCGGTCAGGGCCCTGACTATGGCTACACCTTC. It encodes CASSGQGPDYGYTF.

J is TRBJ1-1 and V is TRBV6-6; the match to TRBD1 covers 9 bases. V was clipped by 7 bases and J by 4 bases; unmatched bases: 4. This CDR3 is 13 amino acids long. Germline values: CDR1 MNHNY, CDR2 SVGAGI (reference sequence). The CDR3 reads CASTGTGSTEAFF. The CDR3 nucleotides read TGTGCCAGCACCGGGACAGGGTCCACTGAAGCTTTCTTT.

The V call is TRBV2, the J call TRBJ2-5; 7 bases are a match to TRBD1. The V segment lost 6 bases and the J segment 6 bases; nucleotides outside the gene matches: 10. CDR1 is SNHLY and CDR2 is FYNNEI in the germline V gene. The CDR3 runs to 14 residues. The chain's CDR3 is CASRDADRAQTQYF. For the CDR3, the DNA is TGTGCCAGCAGAGATGCCGACAGGGCCCAGACCCAGTACTTC.

The CDR3 sequence: CASSLAGGVNQPQHF. The DNA of the CDR3 is TGTGCCAGCAGTCTAGCAGGGGGCGTAAATCAGCCCCAGCATTTT. The chain has TRBV11-2 and TRBJ1-5; 8 bases line up with TRBD1. Germline lookup yields CDR1 SGHAT and CDR2 FQNNGV. This CDR3 spans 15 amino acids. J was trimmed by 4 bases and V by 6 bases; bases with no gene match: 8.

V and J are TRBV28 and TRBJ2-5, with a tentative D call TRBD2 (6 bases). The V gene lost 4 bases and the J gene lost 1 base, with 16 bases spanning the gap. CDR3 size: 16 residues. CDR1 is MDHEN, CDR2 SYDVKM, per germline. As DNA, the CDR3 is TGTGCCAGCAGTTCTCTTGGTAGCGGCCGCCAAGAGACCCAGTACTTC. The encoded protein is CASSSLGSGRQETQYF.